The 8 T cell receptor beta chains given below trace back to one sample, sequenced in a study of blood T cell repertoires in COVID-19. Profiled with immunoSEQ multiplex PCR; TCRdb holds only in-frame clones, not every one. The table lists approximately 76,000 clones, 83% of them singletons. The specimen sequenced was peripheral blood. These TCRs come from a man older than 75 with active or convalescent COVID-19.

This chain uses TRBV5-4 with TRBJ1-1; D remains unclear. In germline, CDR1 is SGHNT, CDR2 YYREEE (reference sequence). V was trimmed by 4 bases and J by 1 base, leaving 11 bases between them. The CDR3 sequence is 14 residues long. The CDR3 sequence: CASSPSDRNTEAFF. Here the CDR3 DNA reads TGTGCCAGCAGCCCTTCCGATAGGAACACTGAAGCTTTCTTT. The full variable domain, in which reference TRBV5-4 and TRBJ1-1 provide the parts outside the CDR3, is ETGVTQSPTHLIKTRGQQVTLRCSSQSGHNTVSWYQQALGQGPQFIFQYYREEENGRGNFPPRFSGLQFPNYSSELNVNALELDDSALYLCASSPSDRNTEAFFGQGTRLTVV.

The V and J genes are TRBV25-1 and TRBJ1-2, with 7 bases matching TRBD1. Germline lookup yields CDR1 MGHDK and CDR2 SYGVNS. The V segment lost 3 bases and the J segment 3 bases; nucleotides outside the gene matches: 4. The CDR3 has 14 residues. CDR3 in DNA: TGTGCCAGCAGTGAGGTCGGGACAGACTATGGCTACACCTTC. Translation gives CASSEVGTDYGYTF.

This clone was seen just once. The J gene is TRBJ1-2, the V gene TRBV7-8; 11 positions match TRBD1. Germline V gene data show CDR1 as SGHVS and CDR2 as FQNEAQ. CDR3 length equals 15 residues. Trimming at V came to 4 bases and at J to 2 bases, leaving 3 bases not matched to a gene. The CDR3 loop is CASSSRTGGNYGYTF. The CDR3 bases are TGTGCCAGCAGCTCCCGGACAGGGGGCAACTATGGCTACACCTTC.

This chain joins TRBV5-8 and TRBJ1-1; D gene ambiguous. Trimming left V 1 base short and J 0 bases short, with 7 bases between. This CDR3 is 14 amino acids long. The V gene's germline CDR1 is SGHTS and CDR2 YDEGEE. This CDR3 is CASSLRGLNTEAFF. CDR3 coding DNA: TGTGCCAGCAGCTTGCGAGGTCTGAACACTGAAGCTTTCTTT.

This chain joins TRBV7-2 and TRBJ1-5; D is perhaps TRBD1 (5 bases). Germline V lookup: CDR1 SGHTA, CDR2 FQGNSA. Trimming stripped 1 base from V and 3 bases from J, with 13 bases between. This CDR3 is 16 amino acids long. The CDR3 DNA reads TGTGCCAGCAGCTTAGAATCAGGGTTTGTCAATCAGCCCCAGCATTTT. Amino acid sequence: CASSLESGFVNQPQHF.

The chain employs TRBV7-8 and TRBJ2-3, with 8 bases aligning to TRBD2. The CDR3 has 12 residues. Germline V gene data show CDR1 as SGHVS and CDR2 as FQNEAQ. The trim removed 8 bases at V and 3 bases at J, leaving 1 base unmatched. The CDR3 protein is CASASGTDTQYF. DNA for the CDR3: TGTGCCAGCGCTAGCGGGACAGATACGCAGTATTTT.

The chain is built from TRBV19 and TRBJ2-3, with TRBD2 matching over 7 bases. Trimming cost V 4 bases and J 2 bases; bases outside gene matches: 12. The V gene's germline CDR1 is LNHDA and CDR2 SQIVND (reference sequence). CDR3 size: 17 residues. The CDR3 region is CASSRPRARGITDTQYF. The CDR3 DNA is TGTGCCAGTAGTAGGCCGCGGGCGCGGGGGATCACAGATACGCAGTATTTT. Full variable domain (outside the CDR3, taken from reference TRBV19 and TRBJ2-3): DGGITQSPKYLFRKEGQNVTLSCEQNLNHDAMYWYRQDPGQGLRLIYYSQIVNDFQKGDIAEGYSVSREKKESFPLTVTSAQKNPTAFYLCASSRPRARGITDTQYFGPGTRLTVL.

The chain couples TRBV6-6 to TRBJ2-1; no firm D call. This CDR3 comprises 13 residues. V was pared by 6 bases and J by 0 bases, with 6 bases between. Germline V CDR1 and CDR2: MNHNY, SVGAGI (reference sequence). CDR3 amino acids: CASRVSSYNEQFF. CDR3 in DNA: TGTGCCAGCAGGGTGAGCTCCTACAATGAGCAGTTCTTC.